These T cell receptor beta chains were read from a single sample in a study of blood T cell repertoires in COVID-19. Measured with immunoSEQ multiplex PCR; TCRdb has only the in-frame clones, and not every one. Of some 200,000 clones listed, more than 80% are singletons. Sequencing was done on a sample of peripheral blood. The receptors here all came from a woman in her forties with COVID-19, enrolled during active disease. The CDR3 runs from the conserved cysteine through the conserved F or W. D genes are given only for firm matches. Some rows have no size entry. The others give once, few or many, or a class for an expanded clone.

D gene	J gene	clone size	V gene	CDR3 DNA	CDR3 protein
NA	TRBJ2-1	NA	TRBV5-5	TGTGCCAGCAGCTTGGGACTAGTATTGTTTTATGAGCAGTTCTTC	CASSLGLVLFYEQFF
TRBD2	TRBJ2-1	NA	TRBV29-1	TGCAGTTGCGTTGGCGGGAGGCTCTATGAGCAGTTCTTC	CSCVGGRLYEQFF
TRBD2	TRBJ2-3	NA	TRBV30	TGTGCCTGGAGTGTAGGTCTAGCGGTGAGCACAGATACGCAGTATTTT	CAWSVGLAVSTDTQYF
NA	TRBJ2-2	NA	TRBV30	TGTGCCTGGAGTGTACTCCGGGAGCTGTTTTTT	CAWSVLRELFF
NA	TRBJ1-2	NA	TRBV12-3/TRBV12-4	TGTGCCAGCAGTTTACGGGTCTATGGCTACACCTTC	CASSLRVYGYTF
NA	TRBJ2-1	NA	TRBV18	TGTGCCAGCTCATTTGACAGGACCAGAGACAATGAGCAGTTCTTC	CASSFDRTRDNEQFF
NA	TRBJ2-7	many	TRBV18	TGTGCCAGCTCACCACCGGGACAATCCACTCGGCAGTACTTC	CASSPPGQSTRQYF
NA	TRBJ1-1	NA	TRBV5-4	TGTGCCAGCACCGAGCGGGGGGGGCTAGTGATGGGTGAAGCTTTCTTT	CASTERGGLVMGEAFF
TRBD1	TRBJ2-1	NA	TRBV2	TGTGCCAGCAGTGACAGCCTTCAGGTCGGACAGGGTGCCTACAATGAGCAGTTCTTC	CASSDSLQVGQGAYNEQFF
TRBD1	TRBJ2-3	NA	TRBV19	TGTGCCAGTAGCCCTACGGGACAGGGGAACACGCAGTATTTT	CASSPTGQGNTQYF
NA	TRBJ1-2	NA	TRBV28	TGTGCCAGCAGTTTATGGCCAGACTATGGCTACACCTTC	CASSLWPDYGYTF
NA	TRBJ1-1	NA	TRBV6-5	TGTGCCAGCAACTACGGAGGCCTGAACACTGAAGCTTTCTTT	CASNYGGLNTEAFF
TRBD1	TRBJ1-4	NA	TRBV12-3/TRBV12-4	TGTTCGGACAGGGGAAGTGAAAAACTGTTTTTT	CSDRGSEKLFF
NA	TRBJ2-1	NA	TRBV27	TGTGCCAGCAGTTTATCAGCTAGTTACAATGAGCAGTTCTTC	CASSLSASYNEQFF
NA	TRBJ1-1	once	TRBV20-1	TGCAGTGCCGTACCAACAACTGAAGCTTTCTTT	CSAVPTTEAFF
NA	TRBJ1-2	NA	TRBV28	TGTGCCAGCCTGCCACGGGTTAACTATGGCTACACCTTC	CASLPRVNYGYTF
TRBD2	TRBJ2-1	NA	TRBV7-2	TGTGCCAGCAGCTTAAAAGTAGCGGGAGTAGATGAGCAGTTCTTC	CASSLKVAGVDEQFF
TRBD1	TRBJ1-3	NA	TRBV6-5	TGTGCCAGCGGCCAGGGGGACAGTAGGAACACCATATATTTT	CASGQGDSRNTIYF
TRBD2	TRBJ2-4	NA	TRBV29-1	TGCAGCGTTCAGGGACTAGCGGGGAACATTCAGTACTTC	CSVQGLAGNIQYF
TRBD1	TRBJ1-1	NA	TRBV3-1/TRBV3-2	TGTGCCAGCAGCCATGGACAGGCATACACTGAAGCTTTCTTT	CASSHGQAYTEAFF
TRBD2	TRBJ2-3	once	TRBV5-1	TGCGCCACCAGAGCGGGAGTAACAGATACGCAGTATTTT	CATRAGVTDTQYF
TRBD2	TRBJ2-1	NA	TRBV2	TGTGCCAGCACGCTAGCGGGGGGCAATGAGCAGTTCTTC	CASTLAGGNEQFF
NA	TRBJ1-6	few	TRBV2	TGTGCCAGCAGTGAGTCGATCAGCTCCTATAATTCACCCCTCCACTTT	CASSESISSYNSPLHF
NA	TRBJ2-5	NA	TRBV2	TGTGCCAGCATTACAAGCCCGCACATCAGGGGGACCCAGTACTTC	CASITSPHIRGTQYF
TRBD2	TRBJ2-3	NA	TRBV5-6	TGTGCCAGCAGCCTCCTCTCGGGCGGGAGTCTTTTACGTACAGATACGCAGTATTTT	CASSLLSGGSLLRTDTQYF
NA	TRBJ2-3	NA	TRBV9	TGTGCCAGCAGCGTCTCCACCGGGGGAGGCGGGACTAGCACAGATACGCAGTATTTT	CASSVSTGGGGTSTDTQYF
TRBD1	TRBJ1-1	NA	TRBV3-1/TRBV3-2	TGTGCCAGCAGATTGGGACAGTCGAACACTGAAGCTTTCTTT	CASRLGQSNTEAFF
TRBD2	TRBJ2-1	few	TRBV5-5	TGTGCCAGCAGCTTGGTAGCGGGGGGACACAATGAGCAGTTCTTC	CASSLVAGGHNEQFF
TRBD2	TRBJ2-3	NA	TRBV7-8	TGTGCCAGCAGTCTAGCGGGGGGCGCAGATACGCAGTATTTT	CASSLAGGADTQYF
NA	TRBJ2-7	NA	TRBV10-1	TGCGCCAGCAGTGAGTCGGCTAGATCCTACGAGCAGTACTTC	CASSESARSYEQYF
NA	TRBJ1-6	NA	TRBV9	TGTGCCAGCAGCGTAGGGGGAGGGCAGCATAATTCACCCCTCCACTTT	CASSVGGGQHNSPLHF
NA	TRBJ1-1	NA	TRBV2	TGTGCCAGCAGCACTTACGTGGGGAGCACTGAAGCTTTCTTT	CASSTYVGSTEAFF
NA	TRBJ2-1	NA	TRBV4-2	TGTGCCAGCAGCCAGGCACTGAGGAGCAATGAGCAGTTCTTC	CASSQALRSNEQFF
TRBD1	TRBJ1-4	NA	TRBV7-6	TGTGCCAGCAGCTTGGGAGGACAGGGGGCCCGTGAAAAACTGTTTTTT	CASSLGGQGAREKLFF
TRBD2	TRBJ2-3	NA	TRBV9	TGTGCCAGCAGCGTCCATGGGACTAGCGGGAGTGGGTTCACAGATACGCAGTATTTT	CASSVHGTSGSGFTDTQYF
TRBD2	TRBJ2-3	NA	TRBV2	TGTGCCAGCAGTGAAGGGGACGGGGGGGGCCGAGGAGATACGCAGTATTTT	CASSEGDGGGRGDTQYF
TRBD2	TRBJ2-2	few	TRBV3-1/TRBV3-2	TGTGCCAGCAGCCGGACTAGCGGGAGCACCGGGGAGCTGTTTTTT	CASSRTSGSTGELFF
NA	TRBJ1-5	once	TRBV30	TGTGCCTGGAAGCGGTGGGATGATGGTGGTCAGCCCCAGCATTTT	CAWKRWDDGGQPQHF